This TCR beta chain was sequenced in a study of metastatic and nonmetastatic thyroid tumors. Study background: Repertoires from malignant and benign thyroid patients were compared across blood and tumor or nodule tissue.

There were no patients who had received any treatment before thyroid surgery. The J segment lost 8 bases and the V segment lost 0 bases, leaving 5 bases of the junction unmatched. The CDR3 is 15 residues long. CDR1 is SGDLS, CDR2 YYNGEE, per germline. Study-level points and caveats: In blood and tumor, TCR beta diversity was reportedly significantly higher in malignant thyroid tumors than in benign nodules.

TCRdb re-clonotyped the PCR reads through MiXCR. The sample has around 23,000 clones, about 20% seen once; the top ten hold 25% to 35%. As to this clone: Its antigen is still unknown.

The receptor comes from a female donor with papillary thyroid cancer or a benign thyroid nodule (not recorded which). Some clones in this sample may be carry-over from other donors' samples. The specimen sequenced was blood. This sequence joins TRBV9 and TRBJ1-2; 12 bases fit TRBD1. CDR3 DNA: TGTGCCAGCAGCGTAGAGGGACAGGGGGCGCGGGGCTACACCTTC. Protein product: CASSVEGQGARGYTF.